A single sample gave rise to the 25 T cell receptor beta chains below, sequenced in a study of metastatic and nonmetastatic thyroid tumors. TCRdb reprocessed the PCR reads using MiXCR. The sample lists tens of thousands of clones, 20% to 25% seen once, with more than 14% in the top ten. All patients reached thyroid surgery having received no treatment beforehand. Material for sequencing was blood. Source of these receptors: a female donor with papillary thyroid cancer or a benign thyroid nodule (not recorded which). Some clones in this sample may be carry-over from other donors' samples.

The sample holds a few counts of this clone. This sequence joins TRBV6-1 and TRBJ2-7; 8 bases are a match to TRBD2. The germline CDR1 and CDR2 sequences are MNHNS and SASEGT. CDR3 length equals 14 residues. The J segment lost 6 bases and the V segment lost 6 bases, leaving 10 bases of the junction unmatched. CDR3 bases: TGTGCCAGCAGCGAGCTAGCGGGTGCGCGCGAGCAGTACTTC. Translating it yields CASSELAGAREQYF.

This chain connects TRBV2 to TRBJ1-1; 10 nucleotides match TRBD1. After removal of 6 bases from V and 7 bases from J, the junction contained 8 bases not matched to a gene. CDR1 is SNHLY and CDR2 is FYNNEI in the germline V gene. The CDR3 sequence is 14 residues long. CDR3 DNA sequence: TGTGCCAGCAGCGACAGGGGGCGTATCATTGAAGCTTTCTTT. Translating it yields CASSDRGRIIEAFF.

This clone was found many times. The chain uses TRBV3-1 and TRBJ1-2; D may be TRBD1 (5 bases). Germline values: CDR1 LGHDT, CDR2 YNNKEL (reference sequence). V lost 5 bases to trimming and J lost 7 bases, with 17 bases between them. This CDR3 comprises 14 residues. The CDR3 here is CASSVLGGKGGYTF. The DNA of the CDR3 is TGTGCCAGCAGCGTACTCGGGGGTAAGGGTGGCTACACCTTC. Full variable domain (remainder filled in from reference TRBV3-1 and TRBJ1-2): DTAVSQTPKYLVTQMGNDKSIKCEQNLGHDTMYWYKQDSKKFLKIMFSYNNKELIINETVPNRFSPKSPDKAHLNLHINSLELGDSAVYFCASSVLGGKGGYTFGSGTRLTVV.

The rearrangement uses TRBV20-1 and TRBJ2-7; D not resolved. The CDR3 runs to 15 residues. CDR1 and CDR2 (germline): DFQATT, SNEGSKA (reference sequence). V was shortened by 0 bases and J by 2 bases, with 14 bases between the two germline ends. This CDR3 is CSARDTQLDPYEQYF. CDR3 nucleotide sequence: TGCAGTGCTAGAGACACACAGCTGGATCCCTACGAGCAGTACTTC.

Only a few counts were recorded for this clone. The chain uses TRBV5-4 and TRBJ2-5, with a possible D match to TRBD1 (5 bases). The CDR3 contains 14 residues. Germline V CDR1 and CDR2: SGHNT, YYREEE (reference sequence). The V end was cut by 5 bases, the J end by 6 bases, with 17 bases between. The CDR3 nucleotides are TGTGCCAGCAGGCATCAGGGTGAGACCCAGACCCAGTACTTC. The encoded protein is CASRHQGETQTQYF.

This clone was seen at least ten times. V gene TRBV5-1 combines with J gene TRBJ2-7; no reliable D call. The CDR3 loop spans 11 amino acids. The V gene's germline CDR1 is SGHRS and CDR2 YFSETQ. V lost 7 bases to trimming and J lost 7 bases, with 12 bases between them. The CDR3 spells CASGQLGEQYF. In DNA, the CDR3 is TGCGCCAGCGGCCAGCTAGGGGAGCAGTACTTC. The whole variable domain, remainder taken from reference TRBV5-1 and TRBJ2-7, is KAGVTQTPRYLIKTRGQQVTLSCSPISGHRSVSWYQQTPGQGLQFLFEYFSETQRNKGNFPGRFSGRQFSNSRSEMNVSTLELGDSALYLCASGQLGEQYFGPGTRLTVT.

This chain connects TRBV20-1 to TRBJ1-2; 11 nucleotides match TRBD1. V lost 2 bases and J lost 5; bases outside the gene matches: 16. From germline, CDR1 is DFQATT and CDR2 SNEGSKA (reference sequence). The CDR3 loop spans 18 amino acids. The CDR3 loop reads CSARISGPGQGALYGYTF. The CDR3 DNA sequence: TGCAGTGCTAGAATTTCGGGACCAGGACAGGGGGCTCTATATGGCTACACCTTC.

The V gene is TRBV6-2 or TRBV6-3, the J gene TRBJ2-7; D might be TRBD2 (7 bases). Germline CDR1 is MNHEY and CDR2 is SVGEGT. The CDR3 extends over 13 amino acids. Trimming stripped 9 bases from V and 3 bases from J, with 15 bases between. CDR3 region: CASGRGSNYEQYF. In DNA form, the CDR3 reads TGTGCCAGTGGGAGGGGGAGTAACTACGAGCAGTACTTC.

This clone was found a few times. The chain couples TRBV6-4 to TRBJ2-7; D is perhaps TRBD2 (5 bases). CDR3 length equals 15 residues. V was clipped by 9 bases and J by 10 bases, with 28 bases between them. In germline, CDR1 is MRHNA, CDR2 SNTAGT. CDR3 nucleotide sequence: TGTGCCAGTGTCTGGGTCCCCCCGGGGATGAGCTATCAGTACTTC. Amino acids: CASVWVPPGMSYQYF.

The CDR3 nucleotides read TGTGCCAGCAGTGCACGACTGAACACTGAAGCTTTCTTT. It specifies CASSARLNTEAFF. The V call is TRBV6-4, the J call TRBJ1-1; D not certain. CDR3 length: 13 amino acids. Germline loops: CDR1 MRHNA, CDR2 SNTAGT. V shed 4 bases and J shed 0 bases, with 6 bases lying between them.

V gene TRBV5-1 combines with J gene TRBJ2-3, with 7 bases aligning to TRBD2. Germline CDR1 reads SGHRS; CDR2 reads YFSETQ. V shed 4 bases, J shed 1 base, and the junction held 3 bases outside the gene matches. The CDR3 runs to 14 residues. The CDR3 coding sequence is TGCGCCAGCAGCCCTAGCGGCCGCACAGATACGCAGTATTTT. As protein: CASSPSGRTDTQYF.

Points on this clone: Sequence at one end of the junction differs from germline and may be a read error. J is TRBJ2-2 and V is TRBV6-5, with D perhaps matching TRBD1 (6 bases). CDR3 length: 16 amino acids. CDR1 MNHEY and CDR2 SVGAGI come from the germline V gene. The CDR3 nucleotides read TGTGCCAACAGTTACAGGGCCCCAGGGAACACCGGGGAGCTGTTTTTT. Translating gives CANSYRAPGNTGELFF.

This clone appeared a few times. Given the absence of the conserved phenylalanine or tryptophan at the CDR3 end, a read error is likely. The chain recombines TRBV6-4 with TRBJ2-2; unclear D gene. CDR3 length: 14 residues. Per germline, CDR1 MRHNA and CDR2 SNTAGT. The CDR3 loop reads CANSALVWAGELFS. CDR3 nucleotides: TGTGCCAACAGTGCCCTAGTGTGGGCCGGGGAGCTGTTTTCT.

This clone was recorded many times. Other nucleotide sequences from this sample produce the same CDR3. The chain is built from TRBV18 and TRBJ2-1; 8 nucleotides align to TRBD2. The CDR3 has 20 amino acids. J was trimmed by 8 bases and V by 3 bases; bases with no gene match: 24. Germline CDR1 reads KGHSH; CDR2 reads LQKENI. The CDR3, as DNA: TGTGCCAGCTCACCTATCACCATTACCACGACTAGCGCAGGATTAGATGAGCAGTTCTTC. As protein: CASSPITITTTSAGLDEQFF.

A word on this clone: A clone one base away is much larger, so this may be a read error. This chain connects TRBV5-5 to TRBJ2-1; 7 bases are a match to TRBD2. Germline CDR1 and CDR2: SGHKS and YYEKEE (reference sequence). V lost 2 bases, J lost 1 base, and 3 bases stayed unmatched. This CDR3 is 15 amino acids long. CDR3 sequence: CASSLFGRSYNEQFF. The CDR3 DNA follows: TGTGCCAGCAGCTTATTCGGGAGGTCCTACAATGAGCAGTTCTTC.

In its sample, this clone was seen a few times. This may arise from a read error, as a much more abundant clone is one base away. V gene TRBV2 combines with J gene TRBJ2-3; D ambiguous. This CDR3 is built from 15 residues. Germline V CDR1 and CDR2: SNHLY, FYNNEI. The CDR3 bases are TGTGCCTGCAGTGAGGCCCGCTGGGGCACAGATACGCAGTATTTT. Translated: CACSEARWGTDTQYF.

This chain joins TRBV13 and TRBJ1-5; TRBD1 is a possible D gene (5 bases). The germline V gene has CDR1 PRHDT and CDR2 FYEKMQ (reference sequence). V lost 2 bases to trimming and J lost 3 bases, with 11 bases between them. The CDR3 consists of 15 residues. This CDR3 reads CASSLWGNYNQPQHF. Here the CDR3 DNA reads TGTGCCAGCAGCTTATGGGGGAACTACAATCAGCCCCAGCATTTT.

This clone was seen many times. The chain uses TRBV10-3 and TRBJ2-1; 11 positions agree with TRBD2. Per germline, CDR1 ENHRY and CDR2 SYGVKD. Trimming at V came to 2 bases and at J to 7 bases, leaving 7 bases not matched to a gene. This CDR3 is built from 16 residues. The CDR3 DNA reads TGTGCCATCAGTGAGGGTAGCGGGAGGGCGGGTAATGAGCAGTTCTTC. This gives the protein CAISEGSGRAGNEQFF.

V and J are TRBV9 and TRBJ1-6; 7 bases are shared with TRBD1. The CDR3 contains 14 residues. J gave up 6 bases and V 3 bases, and 3 bases lay outside the gene matches. Germline loops: CDR1 SGDLS, CDR2 YYNGEE. DNA of the CDR3: TGTGCCAGCAGCGCCGGGACAGCTAATTCACCCCTCCACTTT. Its protein is CASSAGTANSPLHF.

This clone was counted ten times or more. This sequence joins TRBV19 and TRBJ2-2; possible D gene TRBD2, 5 bases. Trimming pared 6 bases from V and 2 bases from J, leaving 13 bases between. The V gene's germline CDR1 is LNHDA and CDR2 SQIVND (reference sequence). The CDR3 loop spans 15 amino acids. CDR3 nucleotide sequence: TGTGCCAGTAGAGGGAGCCCCGCAAACACCGGGGAGCTGTTTTTT. Its translation is CASRGSPANTGELFF. Together with reference TRBV19 and TRBJ2-2, the CDR3 gives the full variable domain: DGGITQSPKYLFRKEGQNVTLSCEQNLNHDAMYWYRQDPGQGLRLIYYSQIVNDFQKGDIAEGYSVSREKKESFPLTVTSAQKNPTAFYLCASRGSPANTGELFFGEGSRLTVL.

Many counts were recorded for this clone. The rearrangement links TRBV12-5 to TRBJ2-3, with 9 positions matching TRBD1. The length of the CDR3 is 14 residues. Germline trimming cut 5 bases from V and 4 bases from J; bases unmatched to any gene: 4. Germline assignment: CDR1 LGHNT and CDR2 FRNRAP. The DNA of the CDR3 is TGTGCTAGTGGTATCTACAGGGGGCCAGATACGCAGTATTTT. Translation gives CASGIYRGPDTQYF.

This clone is categorized as medium-sized. This rearrangement joins TRBV12-3 or TRBV12-4 to TRBJ2-7; no firm D call. V lost 2 bases and J 0 bases, leaving 8 bases between the germline ends. This CDR3 is 14 amino acids long. CDR3 residues: CASSLSQNSYEQYF. The CDR3 DNA reads as TGTGCCAGCAGTTTAAGTCAAAACTCCTACGAGCAGTACTTC.

This clone came up many times. V gene TRBV19 combines with J gene TRBJ1-2, with D possibly TRBD1 on 6 matching bases. Trimming took 8 bases from V and 2 from J, leaving 9 bases between them. The CDR3 is 12 residues long. Germline values: CDR1 LNHDA, CDR2 SQIVND (reference sequence). DNA for the CDR3: TGTGCCAGTTCCGACAGGAACTATGGCTACACCTTC. Translated: CASSDRNYGYTF.

CDR3 amino acids: CASSTHRYRARGNEQYF. CDR3 DNA: TGTGCCAGCAGTACCCACAGGTATCGGGCCCGGGGGAACGAGCAGTACTTC. The chain couples TRBV25-1 to TRBJ2-7, with a possible D match to TRBD2 (6 bases). V was cut by 5 bases and J by 5 bases, with 25 bases left in between. The CDR3 length is 17 residues. Germline V gives CDR1 MGHDK, CDR2 SYGVNS.

There are many counts of this clone. Just one base apart from a much larger clone, this may be a read error. This is likely a read error, given that the CDR3 carries no conserved phenylalanine or tryptophan at its end. The CDR3 DNA reads TGCAGCGTTGGAGAACGACAGGGCGGGGAGCAGTACTCC. Translating it yields CSVGERQGGEQYS. The chain is built from TRBV29-1 and TRBJ2-7, with TRBD1 identical over 7 bases. After removal of 4 bases from V and 7 bases from J, the junction contained 10 bases not matched to a gene. The length of the CDR3 is 13 residues. The germline gives CDR1 SQVTM, CDR2 ANQGSEA.